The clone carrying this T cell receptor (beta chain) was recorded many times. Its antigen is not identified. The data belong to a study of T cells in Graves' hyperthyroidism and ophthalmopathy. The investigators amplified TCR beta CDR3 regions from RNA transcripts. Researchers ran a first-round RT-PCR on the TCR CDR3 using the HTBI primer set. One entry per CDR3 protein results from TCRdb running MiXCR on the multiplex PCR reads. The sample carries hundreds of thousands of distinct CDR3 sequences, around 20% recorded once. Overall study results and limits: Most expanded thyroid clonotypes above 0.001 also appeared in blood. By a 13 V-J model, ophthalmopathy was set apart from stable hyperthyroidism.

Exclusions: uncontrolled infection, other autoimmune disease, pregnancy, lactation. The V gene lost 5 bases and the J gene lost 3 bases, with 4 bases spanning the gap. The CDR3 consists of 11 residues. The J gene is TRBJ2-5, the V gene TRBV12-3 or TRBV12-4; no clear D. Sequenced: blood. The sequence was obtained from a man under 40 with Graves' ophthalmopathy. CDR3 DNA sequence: TGTGCCAGCAGTATCAAAGAGACCCAGTACTTC. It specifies CASSIKETQYF.